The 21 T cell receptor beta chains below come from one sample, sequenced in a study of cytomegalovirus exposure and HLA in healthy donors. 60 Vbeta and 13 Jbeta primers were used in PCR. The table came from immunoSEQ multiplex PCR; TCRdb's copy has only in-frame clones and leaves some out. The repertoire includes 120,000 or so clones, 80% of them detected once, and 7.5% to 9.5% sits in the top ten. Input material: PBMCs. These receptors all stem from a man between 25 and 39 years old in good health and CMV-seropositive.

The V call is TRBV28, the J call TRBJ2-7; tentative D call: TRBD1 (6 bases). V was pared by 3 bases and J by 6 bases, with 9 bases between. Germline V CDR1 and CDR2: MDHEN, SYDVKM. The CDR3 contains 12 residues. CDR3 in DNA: TGTGCCAGCAGTTTGGGGGCCGTCGAGCAGTACTTC. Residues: CASSLGAVEQYF.

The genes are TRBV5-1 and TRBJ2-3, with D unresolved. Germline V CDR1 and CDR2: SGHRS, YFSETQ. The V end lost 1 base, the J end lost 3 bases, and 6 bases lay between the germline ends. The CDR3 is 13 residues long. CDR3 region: CASSLSQTDTQYF. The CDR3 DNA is TGCGCCAGCAGCTTGTCGCAGACAGATACGCAGTATTTT.

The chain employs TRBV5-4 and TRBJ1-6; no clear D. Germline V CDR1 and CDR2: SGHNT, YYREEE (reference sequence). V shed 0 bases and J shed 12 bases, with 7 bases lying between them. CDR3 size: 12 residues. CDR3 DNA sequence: TGTGCCAGCAGCTTGGTGCCCGGACCCCTCCACTTT. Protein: CASSLVPGPLHF.

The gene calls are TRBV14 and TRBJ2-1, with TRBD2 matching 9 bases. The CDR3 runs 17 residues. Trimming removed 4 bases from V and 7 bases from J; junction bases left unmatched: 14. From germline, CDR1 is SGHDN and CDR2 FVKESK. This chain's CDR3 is CASSPRFDFAGGNEQFF. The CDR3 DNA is TGTGCCAGCAGCCCCCGCTTCGACTTTGCGGGAGGGAATGAGCAGTTCTTC. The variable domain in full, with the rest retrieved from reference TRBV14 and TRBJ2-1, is EAGVTQFPSHSVIEKGQTVTLRCDPISGHDNLYWYRRVMGKEIKFLLHFVKESKQDESGMPNNRFLAERTGGTYSTLKVQPAELEDSGVYFCASSPRFDFAGGNEQFFGPGTRLTVL.

CDR3 DNA: TGCAGCGTTGAAGAACACCCATCTCATTACGGGGGTCGGGCTTTCTTT. Its translation: CSVEEHPSHYGGRAFF. This chain links TRBV29-1 with TRBJ1-1; tentatively, D is TRBD1 (5 bases). The germline gives CDR1 SQVTM, CDR2 ANQGSEA. This CDR3 is 16 amino acids long. Trimming left V 0 bases short and J 11 bases short, with 25 bases between.

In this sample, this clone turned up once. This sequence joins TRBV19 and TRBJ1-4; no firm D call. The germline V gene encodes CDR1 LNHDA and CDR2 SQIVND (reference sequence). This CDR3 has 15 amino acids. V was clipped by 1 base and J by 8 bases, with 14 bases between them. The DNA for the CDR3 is TGTGCCAGTAGTATAGGAACGTCCGCGGGGGAAAAACTGTTTTTT. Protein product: CASSIGTSAGEKLFF.

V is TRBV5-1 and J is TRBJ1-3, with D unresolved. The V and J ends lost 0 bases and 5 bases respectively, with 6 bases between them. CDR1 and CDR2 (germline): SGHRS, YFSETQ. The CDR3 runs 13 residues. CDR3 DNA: TGCGCCAGCAGCTTGGCCGGGAGAAACACCATATATTTT. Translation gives CASSLAGRNTIYF.

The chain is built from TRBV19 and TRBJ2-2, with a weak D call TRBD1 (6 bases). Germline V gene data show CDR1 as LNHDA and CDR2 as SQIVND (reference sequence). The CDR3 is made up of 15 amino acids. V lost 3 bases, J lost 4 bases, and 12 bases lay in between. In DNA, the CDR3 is TGTGCCAGTAGTATCAGCCAGGGGCCCACCGGGGAGCTGTTTTTT. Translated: CASSISQGPTGELFF.

The CDR3 reads CASSLGQGYSYEQYF. In nucleotides, the CDR3 is TGCGCCAGCAGCTTGGGACAGGGGTACTCCTACGAGCAGTACTTC. The chain recombines TRBV5-1 with TRBJ2-5; 8 positions match TRBD1. The tail of the sequence fits TRBJ2-7 better, so the J call may be wrong. Per the germline V gene, CDR1 is SGHRS and CDR2 is YFSETQ. The CDR3 sequence is 15 residues long.

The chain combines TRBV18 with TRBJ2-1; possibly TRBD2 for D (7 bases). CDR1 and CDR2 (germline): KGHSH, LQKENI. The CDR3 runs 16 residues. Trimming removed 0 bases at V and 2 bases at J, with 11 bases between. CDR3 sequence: CASSPPGGGAYNEQFF. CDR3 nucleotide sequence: TGTGCCAGCTCACCACCGGGGGGGGGCGCCTACAATGAGCAGTTCTTC.

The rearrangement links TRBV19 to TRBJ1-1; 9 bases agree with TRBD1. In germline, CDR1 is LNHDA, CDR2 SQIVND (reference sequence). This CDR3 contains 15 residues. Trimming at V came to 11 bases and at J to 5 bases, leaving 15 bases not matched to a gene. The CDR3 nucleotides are TGTGCCGGGACCCGACAGGGGGGGTTGCGGACTGAAGCTTTCTTT. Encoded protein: CAGTRQGGLRTEAFF.

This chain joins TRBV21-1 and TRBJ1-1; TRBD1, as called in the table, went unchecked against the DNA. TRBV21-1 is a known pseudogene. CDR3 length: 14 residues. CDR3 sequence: CASTPGDRVAEAFF. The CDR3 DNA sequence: TGTGCCAGCACCCCGGGGGACAGGGTGGCTGAAGCTTTCTTT.

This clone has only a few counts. The CDR3 DNA sequence: TGCGCCAGCAGATTAGGACAGGGGGACACTGAAGCTTTCTTT. Protein product: CASRLGQGDTEAFF. The chain recombines TRBV5-1 with TRBJ1-1; 10 bases fit TRBD1. There are 14 residues in the CDR3. In germline, CDR1 is SGHRS, CDR2 YFSETQ. The V segment lost 5 bases and the J segment 3 bases; nucleotides outside the gene matches: 4.

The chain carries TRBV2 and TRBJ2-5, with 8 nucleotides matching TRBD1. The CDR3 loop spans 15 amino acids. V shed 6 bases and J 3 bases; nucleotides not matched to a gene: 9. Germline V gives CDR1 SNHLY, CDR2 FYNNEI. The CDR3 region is CASRAAGGGKETQYF. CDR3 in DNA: TGTGCCAGCAGAGCTGCAGGGGGCGGGAAAGAGACCCAGTACTTC.

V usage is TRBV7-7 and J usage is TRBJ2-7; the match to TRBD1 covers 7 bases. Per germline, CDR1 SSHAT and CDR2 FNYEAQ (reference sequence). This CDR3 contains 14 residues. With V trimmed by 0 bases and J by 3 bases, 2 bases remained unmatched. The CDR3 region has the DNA TGTGCCAGCAGCTTAGCGGCAGGGGGCTACGAGCAGTACTTC. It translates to CASSLAAGGYEQYF.

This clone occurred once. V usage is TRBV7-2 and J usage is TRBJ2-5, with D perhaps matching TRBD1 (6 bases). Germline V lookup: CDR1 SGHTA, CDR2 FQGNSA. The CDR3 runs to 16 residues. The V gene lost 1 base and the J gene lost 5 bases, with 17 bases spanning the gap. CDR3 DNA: TGTGCCAGCAGCTTAGGGTCGTCAGGGGTCGGGGAGACCCAGTACTTC. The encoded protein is CASSLGSSGVGETQYF.

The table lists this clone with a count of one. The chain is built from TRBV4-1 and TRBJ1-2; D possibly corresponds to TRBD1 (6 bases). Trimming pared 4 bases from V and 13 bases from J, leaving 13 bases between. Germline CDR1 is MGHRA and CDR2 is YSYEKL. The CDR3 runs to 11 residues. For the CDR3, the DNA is TGCGCCAGCAGCCGGGACATGGTCTTCACCTTC. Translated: CASSRDMVFTF.

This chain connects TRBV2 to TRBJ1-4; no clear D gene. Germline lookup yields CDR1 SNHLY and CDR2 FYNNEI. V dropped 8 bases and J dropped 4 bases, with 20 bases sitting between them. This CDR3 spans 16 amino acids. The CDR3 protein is CASQRGGSLSNEKLFF. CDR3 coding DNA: TGTGCCAGCCAACGGGGAGGGAGTCTTAGTAATGAAAAACTGTTTTTT. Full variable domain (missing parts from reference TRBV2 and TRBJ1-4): EPEVTQTPSHQVTQMGQEVILRCVPISNHLYFYWYRQILGQKVEFLVSFYNNEISEKSEIFDDQFSVERPDGSNFTLKIRSTKLEDSAMYFCASQRGGSLSNEKLFFGSGTQLSVL.

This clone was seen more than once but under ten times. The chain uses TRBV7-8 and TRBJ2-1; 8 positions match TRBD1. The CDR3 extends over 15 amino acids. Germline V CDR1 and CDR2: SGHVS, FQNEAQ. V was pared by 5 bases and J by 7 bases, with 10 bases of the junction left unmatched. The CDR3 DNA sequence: TGTGCCAGCAGCCCCCGGACAGGGAGTAGAAATGAGCAGTTCTTC. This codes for CASSPRTGSRNEQFF.

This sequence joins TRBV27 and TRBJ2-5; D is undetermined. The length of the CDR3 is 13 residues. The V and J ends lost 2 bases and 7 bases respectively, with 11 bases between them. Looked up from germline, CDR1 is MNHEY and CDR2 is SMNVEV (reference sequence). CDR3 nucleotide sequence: TGTGCCAGCAGTTTACGGAGAGACGTGACCCAGTACTTC. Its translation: CASSLRRDVTQYF.

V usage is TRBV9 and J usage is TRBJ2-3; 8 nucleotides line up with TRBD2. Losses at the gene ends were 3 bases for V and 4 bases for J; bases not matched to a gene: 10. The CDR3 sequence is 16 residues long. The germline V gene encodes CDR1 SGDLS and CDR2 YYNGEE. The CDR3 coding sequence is TGTGCCAGCAGCGGAGAGGGCGGGGGGCCCGCAGATACGCAGTATTTT. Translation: CASSGEGGGPADTQYF.